These 23 T cell receptor beta chains were all obtained from the same sample, sequenced in a study of cytomegalovirus exposure and HLA in healthy donors. The PCR contained 60 Vbeta and 13 Jbeta primers. Profiled with immunoSEQ multiplex PCR; TCRdb holds only in-frame clones, not every one. The sample records around 140,000 clones, 65% to 80% being singletons. Sequencing input: PBMCs. The receptors were gathered from a woman between 18 and 30 years old in good health and CMV-seronegative.

Only one count was recorded for this clone. In DNA, the CDR3 is TGTGCCAGCTCACCGCAGGAGACCCAGTACTTC. It translates to CASSPQETQYF. The chain has TRBV18 and TRBJ2-5, with no clear D. Trimming cost V 3 bases and J 5 bases, with 4 bases left between them. The CDR3 spans 11 residues. Per the germline V gene, CDR1 is KGHSH and CDR2 is LQKENI.

CDR3 loop: CATSTGGVQQFF. The CDR3 region has the DNA TGTGCCACCAGCACAGGGGGCGTACAGCAGTTCTTC. V is TRBV15 and J is TRBJ2-1; 8 nucleotides match TRBD1. This CDR3 has 12 amino acids. The germline gives CDR1 LNHNV, CDR2 YYDKDF (reference sequence). The ends lost 4 bases at V and 11 bases at J; junction bases unmatched: 4.

J is TRBJ1-1 and V is TRBV11-2; TRBD1 is a possible D gene (5 bases). V was trimmed by 1 base and J by 5 bases, leaving 11 bases between them. The CDR3 is 14 residues long. From germline, CDR1 is SGHAT and CDR2 FQNNGV. In DNA, the CDR3 is TGTGCCAGCAGCTTAGGTGGGGGAGGAACTGAAGCTTTCTTT. The encoded protein is CASSLGGGGTEAFF. Filled out from reference TRBV11-2 and TRBJ1-1, the complete variable domain reads EAGVAQSPRYKIIEKRQSVAFWCNPISGHATLYWYQQILGQGPKLLIQFQNNGVVDDSQLPKDRFSAERLKGVDSTLKIQPAKLEDSAVYLCASSLGGGGTEAFFGQGTRLTVV.

As to this clone: The identical CDR3 is also encoded by other nucleotide sequences in the sample. V gene TRBV6-5 combines with J gene TRBJ1-2; D is perhaps TRBD1 (5 bases). CDR1 and CDR2 (germline): MNHEY, SVGAGI. V lost 6 bases, J lost 8 bases, and 10 bases lay in between. The CDR3 extends over 11 amino acids. Here the CDR3 reads CASSQGGGYTF. The CDR3, as DNA: TGTGCCAGCAGCCAGGGCGGCGGCTACACCTTC.

The table lists this clone with a few counts. The chain combines TRBV2 with TRBJ2-3; a possible D gene is TRBD2 (6 bases). CDR3 length equals 15 residues. V shed 7 bases and J shed 3 bases, with 17 bases lying between them. The germline CDR1 and CDR2 sequences are SNHLY and FYNNEI. CDR3 region: CASKRFLGGTDTQYF. CDR3 nucleotides: TGTGCCAGCAAGCGGTTTCTGGGAGGAACAGATACGCAGTATTTT.

On this clone: Other DNA sequences of this sample code for an identical CDR3. V is TRBV7-2 and J is TRBJ1-2; 7 bases line up with TRBD1. The ends lost 5 bases at V and 4 bases at J; junction bases unmatched: 4. The CDR3 contains 13 residues. Germline CDR1 reads SGHTA; CDR2 reads FQGNSA. CDR3 nucleotides: TGTGCCAGCAGCACAGGGACAGCCTATGGCTACACCTTC. Amino acids: CASSTGTAYGYTF.

This clone has just one count. The gene calls are TRBV7-8 and TRBJ2-7; D unresolved. This CDR3 spans 15 amino acids. V was clipped by 1 base and J by 0 bases, with 10 bases between them. In germline, CDR1 is SGHVS, CDR2 FQNEAQ. CDR3 bases: TGTGCCAGCAGCTTAGAAACGGAGCGCTCCTACGAGCAGTACTTC. It specifies CASSLETERSYEQYF.

The genes are TRBV30 and TRBJ1-5; D is unclear. The CDR3 length is 13 residues. Germline V gives CDR1 GTSNPN, CDR2 SVGIG (reference sequence). V dropped 5 bases and J dropped 4 bases, with 12 bases sitting between them. CDR3 loop: CAWSSSENQPQHF. In DNA, the CDR3 is TGTGCCTGGTCCTCCAGCGAGAATCAGCCCCAGCATTTT. The full variable domain, in which reference TRBV30 and TRBJ1-5 provide the parts outside the CDR3, is SQTIHQWPATLVQPVGSPLSLECTVEGTSNPNLYWYRQAAGRGLQLLFYSVGIGQISSEVPQNLSASRPQDRQFILSSKKLLLSDSGFYLCAWSSSENQPQHFGDGTRLSIL.

The V gene is TRBV4-1, the J gene TRBJ2-2; tentatively, D is TRBD2 (6 bases). The CDR3 covers 16 residues. V was pared by 3 bases and J by 0 bases, with 11 bases between. The germline gives CDR1 MGHRA, CDR2 YSYEKL. The CDR3 nucleotides are TGCGCCAGCAGCCAGGTGCTAGCGCCGAACACCGGGGAGCTGTTTTTT. As protein: CASSQVLAPNTGELFF.

The gene calls are TRBV6-5 and TRBJ2-7, with a weak D call TRBD1 (5 bases). CDR3 size: 14 residues. Trimming left V 2 bases short and J 3 bases short, with 11 bases between. Germline lookup yields CDR1 MNHEY and CDR2 SVGAGI. The CDR3: CASSYRGTGYEQYF. CDR3 nucleotides: TGTGCCAGCAGTTACAGGGGAACAGGCTACGAGCAGTACTTC.

DNA of the CDR3: TGTGCCAGCAGCGTAGCCTCTAGCTTAAATGGTTACGAGCAGTACTTC. Its protein is CASSVASSLNGYEQYF. The chain carries TRBV9 and TRBJ2-7; D possibly corresponds to TRBD2 (5 bases). V dropped 0 bases and J dropped 4 bases, with 17 bases sitting between them. The CDR3 runs to 16 residues. The germline gives CDR1 SGDLS, CDR2 YYNGEE.

The chain uses TRBV6-6 and TRBJ2-5; weak D call: TRBD1 (5 bases). CDR1 is MNHNY, CDR2 SVGAGI, per germline (reference sequence). The CDR3 has 16 amino acids. Trimming cost V 4 bases and J 5 bases, with 20 bases left between them. CDR3 loop: CASSFGAARALETQYF. The CDR3 nucleotides read TGTGCCAGCAGTTTCGGTGCGGCCAGGGCCTTGGAGACCCAGTACTTC.

This chain joins TRBV29-1 and TRBJ1-1, with D possibly TRBD1 on 6 matching bases. This CDR3 contains 13 residues. Germline CDR1 and CDR2: SQVTM and ANQGSEA. Trimming shortened V by 7 bases and J by 4 bases, and 16 bases separated the two germline ends. The CDR3 DNA sequence: TGCAGCGGGGGGGCAGGGAGGGTCACTGAAGCTTTCTTT. This sequence encodes CSGGAGRVTEAFF. Together with reference TRBV29-1 and TRBJ1-1, the CDR3 gives the full variable domain: SAVISQKPSRDICQRGTSLTIQCQVDSQVTMMFWYRQQPGQSLTLIATANQGSEATYESGFVIDKFPISRPNLTFSTLTVSNMSPEDSSIYLCSGGAGRVTEAFFGQGTRLTVV.

The chain links TRBV30 to TRBJ2-1; 10 bases align to TRBD2. CDR3 size: 17 residues. Trimming removed 0 bases from V and 9 bases from J; junction bases left unmatched: 14. Germline CDR1 is GTSNPN and CDR2 is SVGIG (reference sequence). As DNA, the CDR3 is TGTGCCTGGAGTGTCACCCGGACTAGCGGTTATCTTGGTGAGCAGTTCTTC. Amino acids: CAWSVTRTSGYLGEQFF.

CDR3 in DNA: TGCGCCAGCAAGGATAGACTTAGCACAGATACGCAGTATTTT. Amino acid sequence: CASKDRLSTDTQYF. The rearrangement links TRBV10-2 to TRBJ2-3; D not resolved. The CDR3 sequence is 14 residues long. Per germline, CDR1 WSHSY and CDR2 SAAADI. Trimming left V 7 bases short and J 0 bases short, with 11 bases between.

The chain recombines TRBV19 with TRBJ1-4; 7 bases agree with TRBD1. This CDR3 has 14 amino acids. With 3 bases clipped from V and 5 bases from J, the junction kept 3 bases outside the gene matches. Germline V gene sequence: CDR1 LNHDA, CDR2 SQIVND (reference sequence). CDR3 sequence reads: CASSIRRGNEKLFF. The DNA of the CDR3 is TGTGCCAGTAGTATTCGCAGGGGGAATGAAAAACTGTTTTTT.

The sample holds a few counts of this clone. This rearrangement joins TRBV19 to TRBJ2-1, with D unclear. Germline loops: CDR1 LNHDA, CDR2 SQIVND (reference sequence). This CDR3 has 13 amino acids. Trimming took off 3 bases at V and 5 bases at J, with 8 bases between the two ends. CDR3 loop: CASSMGPNNEQFF. CDR3 coding DNA: TGTGCCAGTAGTATGGGCCCCAACAATGAGCAGTTCTTC.

This clone was recorded once. The V and J genes are TRBV11-2 and TRBJ2-7; 7 bases are shared with TRBD2. This CDR3 contains 15 residues. The germline V gene encodes CDR1 SGHAT and CDR2 FQNNGV. V lost 3 bases, J lost 4 bases, and 9 bases stayed unmatched. Written as DNA, the CDR3 is TGTGCCAGCAGCTTTCCAGGCGGGAGCCAGTACGAGCAGTACTTC. As protein: CASSFPGGSQYEQYF. The complete variable domain, with remaining parts taken from reference TRBV11-2 and TRBJ2-7, reads EAGVAQSPRYKIIEKRQSVAFWCNPISGHATLYWYQQILGQGPKLLIQFQNNGVVDDSQLPKDRFSAERLKGVDSTLKIQPAKLEDSAVYLCASSFPGGSQYEQYFGPGTRLTVT.

This clone was found once. This chain connects TRBV5-6 to TRBJ1-1; possible D gene TRBD1, 6 bases. The germline V gene encodes CDR1 SGHDT and CDR2 YYEEEE. This CDR3 region has 13 residues. V lost 6 bases to trimming and J lost 5 bases, with 14 bases between them. Here the CDR3 DNA reads TGTGCCAGCATAAACAGGGTTGGAACTGAAGCTTTCTTT. Its translation is CASINRVGTEAFF.

CDR3 in amino acids: CASSQVGTSITGELFF. The DNA of the CDR3 is TGTGCCAGCAGCCAAGTAGGGACTAGCATCACCGGGGAGCTGTTTTTT. This rearrangement joins TRBV4-2 to TRBJ2-2; 9 positions match TRBD2. This CDR3 comprises 16 residues. Losses at the gene ends were 1 base for V and 4 bases for J; bases not matched to a gene: 4. Looked up from germline, CDR1 is LGHNA and CDR2 is YNFKEQ.

This chain links TRBV30 with TRBJ1-2; 8 bases match TRBD1. CDR1 is GTSNPN and CDR2 is SVGIG in the germline V gene (reference sequence). J gave up 3 bases and V 1 base, and 4 bases lay outside the gene matches. This CDR3 spans 14 amino acids. CDR3 sequence reads: CAWSDDRGYYGYTF. The DNA of the CDR3 is TGTGCCTGGAGTGACGACAGGGGCTACTATGGCTACACCTTC. Full variable domain (outside the CDR3, taken from reference TRBV30 and TRBJ1-2): SQTIHQWPATLVQPVGSPLSLECTVEGTSNPNLYWYRQAAGRGLQLLFYSVGIGQISSEVPQNLSASRPQDRQFILSSKKLLLSDSGFYLCAWSDDRGYYGYTFGSGTRLTVV.

The V and J genes are TRBV20-1 and TRBJ2-7; D is undetermined. Germline assignment: CDR1 DFQATT and CDR2 SNEGSKA (reference sequence). With 6 bases removed from V and 4 bases from J, the gap between germline ends came to 10 bases. This CDR3 has 11 residues. The CDR3 sequence: CSAQTHYEQYF. As DNA, the CDR3 is TGCAGTGCCCAGACTCATTACGAGCAGTACTTC.

The CDR3, as DNA: TGTGCCAGCAGTTCCCGGGAGAACACCGGGGAGCTGTTTTTT. It specifies CASSSRENTGELFF. The J gene is TRBJ2-2, the V gene TRBV6-9; a possible D gene is TRBD2 (5 bases). Trimming cost V 4 bases and J 1 base, with 7 bases left between them. CDR1 and CDR2 (germline): MNHGY, SVAAGI. This CDR3 is 14 amino acids long.